Listed below are T cell receptor beta chains from one sample, sequenced in a study of regulatory T cells in long-lasting Graves disease. One entry per CDR3 protein results from TCRdb running MiXCR on the multiplex PCR reads. The sample holds about 460,000 distinct CDR3 sequences, about 20% seen once. This sample comprised peripheral blood mononuclear cells (PBMCs), obtained when the disease was refractory, from a patient treated with antithyroid drugs. These receptors all stem from a female donor with Graves disease. Both conserved end residues are part of each CDR3. A D gene is named only where the DNA matches it firmly. Only part of the rows carry a size: once, few, many, or a class if the clone is expanded.

>few|TRBJ2-7|.|TRBV7-2
TGTGCCAGCAGCTTATCGACAGCAGACTACGAGCAGTACTTC
CASSLSTADYEQYF
>many|TRBJ1-2|.|TRBV29-1
TGCAGCGTTAGGACAAGTGACTATGGCTACACCTTC
CSVRTSDYGYTF
>.|TRBJ2-2|TRBD1|TRBV9
TGTGCCAGCAGCGCCTCCGGGACAGGGGGCATCGCCGGGGAGCTGTTTTTT
CASSASGTGGIAGELFF
>few|TRBJ1-1|.|TRBV10-3
TGTGCCATCAGTTCCGGTGGTCAGGAGCGGCCAACTGAAGCTTTCTTT
CAISSGGQERPTEAFF
>.|TRBJ2-7|.|TRBV28
TGTGCCAGCAGTCCCCCGGACAGATCCTACGAGCAGTACTTC
CASSPPDRSYEQYF
>many|TRBJ2-5|TRBD1|TRBV12-3/TRBV12-4
TGTGCCAGCAGTTTCTTTTGGCAACAGGGGGAAGAGACCCAGTACTTC
CASSFFWQQGEETQYF
>.|TRBJ1-5|.|TRBV28
TGTGCCAGCAGTTTATATACCAATCAGCCCCAGCATTTT
CASSLYTNQPQHF
>few|TRBJ2-2|TRBD1|TRBV5-1
TGCGCCAGCAGCTCCCAGACAGGGGACCTCACCGGGGAGCTGTTTTTT
CASSSQTGDLTGELFF
>few|TRBJ2-2|.|TRBV11-2
TGTGCCAGCAGCTTTAACAGGGCCAACACCGGGGAGCTGTTTTTT
CASSFNRANTGELFF
>many|TRBJ1-1|.|TRBV2
TGTGCCAGCAGGGGGGAGAGGGACGGCTATGGGACTGAAGCTTTCTTT
CASRGERDGYGTEAFF
>.|TRBJ2-7|.|TRBV29-1
TGCAGCGTTGAAGGACGGAGGGACGAGCAGTACTTC
CSVEGRRDEQYF
>.|TRBJ2-7|.|TRBV12-3/TRBV12-4
TGTGCCAGCAGTCCCCCGCTGGGCGAGCAGTACTTC
CASSPPLGEQYF
>.|TRBJ2-7|.|TRBV19
TGTGCCAGTAGTATATCTAGGGGCAGGGGAGCCTACGAGCAGTACTTC
CASSISRGRGAYEQYF
>many|TRBJ1-3|TRBD1|TRBV2
TGTGCCACCGGGACAGGGTACTCTGGAAACACCATATATTTT
CATGTGYSGNTIYF
>many|TRBJ1-2|TRBD1|TRBV27
TGTGCCAGCAGGGAGACAGGGTTCTATGGCTACACCTTC
CASRETGFYGYTF
>many|TRBJ1-1|.|TRBV29-1
TGCAGCGTTGATTACGCTGCGGTGAACACTGAAGCTTTCTTT
CSVDYAAVNTEAFF
>many|TRBJ1-4|.|TRBV2
TGTGCCAGCCGGGGGGGGGCGAATGAAAAACTGTTTTTT
CASRGGANEKLFF
>.|TRBJ1-2|.|TRBV14
TGTGCCAGCAGCCAAGATGGAAGAAGGGCCGTCTATGGCTACACCTTC
CASSQDGRRAVYGYTF
>few|TRBJ1-1|TRBD1|TRBV5-1
TGCGCCAGCAGCTTGGGGGACAGTTGGGGCACTGAAGCTTTCTTT
CASSLGDSWGTEAFF
>few|TRBJ1-5|TRBD1|TRBV5-1
TGCGCCAGCAGCTTACAGGGGAGTCTAAATCAGCCCCAGCATTTT
CASSLQGSLNQPQHF
>once|TRBJ2-3|TRBD2|TRBV6-4
TGTGCCAGCAAGGCGGGAGGGCCCGCAGATACGCAGTATTTT
CASKAGGPADTQYF
>.|TRBJ2-2|.|TRBV7-9
TGTGCCAGCAGCCCGACACTTCAAACACTTAGACAGAGGGCCTCGAACACCGGGGAGCTGTTTTTT
CASSPTLQTLRQRASNTGELFF
>.|TRBJ1-6|.|TRBV7-2
TGTGCCAGCAGCTCCACGGGGTACAATTCACCCCTCCACTTT
CASSSTGYNSPLHF
>many|TRBJ2-7|.|TRBV29-1
TGCAGCGTTGGGGGAAACGAGCAGTACTTC
CSVGGNEQYF
>.|TRBJ2-7|TRBD2|TRBV20-1
TGCAGTGCTCCGAGGGGACTATCCTACGAGCAGTACTTC
CSAPRGLSYEQYF
>.|TRBJ2-3|TRBD1|TRBV12-3/TRBV12-4
TGTGCCAGCAGTCACACAGGGGCTATAGATACGCAGTATTTT
CASSHTGAIDTQYF
>.|TRBJ2-2|TRBD1|TRBV7-3
TGTGCCAGCAGCTTGACAGGGAGCGCGAACACCGGGGAGCTGTTTTTT
CASSLTGSANTGELFF
>few|TRBJ1-6|TRBD1|TRBV10-3
TGTGCCGCCCAAGAGGGACAGGGGACTTCACCCCTCCACTTT
CAAQEGQGTSPLHF
>.|TRBJ2-2|.|TRBV12-3/TRBV12-4
TGTGCCAGCCGACGACAGGAGAACACCGGGGAGCTGTTTTTT
CASRRQENTGELFF
>many|TRBJ1-1|.|TRBV6-1
TGTGCCAGCAGACCAGTCCCTGTGAACACTGAAGCTTTCTTT
CASRPVPVNTEAFF
>few|TRBJ1-4|.|TRBV4-3
TGCGCCAGCAGCCTAGGCTTAGGTGCGAGGGAAAAACTGTTTTTT
CASSLGLGAREKLFF
>.|TRBJ2-1|.|TRBV9
TGTGCCAGCAGCGTAGGGGGTTGGAATGAGCAGTTCTTC
CASSVGGWNEQFF
>few|TRBJ1-5|.|TRBV19
TGTGCCAGTAGTAGAGACAGGATTGATCAGCCCCAGCATTTT
CASSRDRIDQPQHF
>few|TRBJ1-5|.|TRBV20-1
TGCAGTGCTAGTGGGCTGGATCAGCCCCAGCATTTT
CSASGLDQPQHF
>many|TRBJ2-6|TRBD1|TRBV28
TGTGCCAGCATCCGGACAGGGAGATCTGGGGCCAACGTCCTGACTTTC
CASIRTGRSGANVLTF
>many|TRBJ2-1|TRBD1|TRBV2
TGTGCCAGGGGAGACAGGGAAGGGAACAATGAGCAGTTCTTC
CARGDREGNNEQFF
>few|TRBJ2-2|.|TRBV12-3/TRBV12-4
TGTGCCAGCAGTCTTGGCCCCGTTGGGGGGGAGCTGTTTTTT
CASSLGPVGGELFF
>many|TRBJ1-5|.|TRBV28
TGTGCCAGCAGTTTAGGGGAAACCCAGCCCCAGCATTTT
CASSLGETQPQHF
>few|TRBJ2-3|.|TRBV7-2
TGTGCCAGCAGCTTAGGAGGAGGGAGCGCAGATACGCAGTATTTT
CASSLGGGSADTQYF
>many|TRBJ1-5|.|TRBV7-9
TGTGCCAGCAGCACGGACGGGAATCAGCCCCAGCATTTT
CASSTDGNQPQHF
>.|TRBJ2-2|.|TRBV7-2
TGTGCCAGCAGCTTACAGTTGGCGGGGAACACCGGGGAGCTGTTTTTT
CASSLQLAGNTGELFF
>many|TRBJ2-2|.|TRBV2
TGTGCCAGCGGACAGTCCGGGGAGCTGTTTTTT
CASGQSGELFF